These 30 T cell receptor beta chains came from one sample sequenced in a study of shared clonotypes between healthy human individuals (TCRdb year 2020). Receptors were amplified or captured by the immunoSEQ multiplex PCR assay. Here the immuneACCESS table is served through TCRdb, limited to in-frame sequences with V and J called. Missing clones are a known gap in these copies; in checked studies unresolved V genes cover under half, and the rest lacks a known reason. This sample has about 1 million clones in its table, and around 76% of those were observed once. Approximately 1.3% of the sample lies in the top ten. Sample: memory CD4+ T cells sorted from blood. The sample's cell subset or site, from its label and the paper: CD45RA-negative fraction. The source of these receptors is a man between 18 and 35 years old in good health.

The CDR3 DNA follows: TGCGCCAGCAGTCAACAGGGTGGTTATGACACTGAAGCTTTCTTT. Residues: CASSQQGGYDTEAFF. The gene calls are TRBV23-1 and TRBJ1-1, with D perhaps matching TRBD1 (5 bases). TRBV23-1 is flagged as an ORF with uncertain function. The CDR3 has 15 residues. V was pared by 2 bases and J by 3 bases, with 13 bases between.

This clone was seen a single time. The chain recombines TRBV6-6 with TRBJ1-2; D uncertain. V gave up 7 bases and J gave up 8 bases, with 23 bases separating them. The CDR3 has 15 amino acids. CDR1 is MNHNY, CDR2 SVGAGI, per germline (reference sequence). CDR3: CASTSLLAGFWGYTF. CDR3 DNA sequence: TGTGCCAGCACTAGCCTTCTAGCGGGTTTCTGGGGCTACACCTTC.

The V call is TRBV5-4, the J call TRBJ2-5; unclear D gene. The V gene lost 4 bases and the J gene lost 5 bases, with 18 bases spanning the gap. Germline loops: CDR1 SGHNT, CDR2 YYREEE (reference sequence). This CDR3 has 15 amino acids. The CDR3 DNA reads TGTGCCAGCAGCGTGAATTTTGTGGGTATGGAGACCCAGTACTTC. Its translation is CASSVNFVGMETQYF.

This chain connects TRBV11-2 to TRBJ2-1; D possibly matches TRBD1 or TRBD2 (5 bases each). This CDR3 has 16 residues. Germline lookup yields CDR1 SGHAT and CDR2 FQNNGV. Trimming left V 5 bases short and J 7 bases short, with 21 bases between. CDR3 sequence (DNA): TGTGCCAGCAGCCGGACCGGGACCCTGGAGAGTAATGAGCAGTTCTTC. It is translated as CASSRTGTLESNEQFF. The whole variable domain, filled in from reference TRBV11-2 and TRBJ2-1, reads EAGVAQSPRYKIIEKRQSVAFWCNPISGHATLYWYQQILGQGPKLLIQFQNNGVVDDSQLPKDRFSAERLKGVDSTLKIQPAKLEDSAVYLCASSRTGTLESNEQFFGPGTRLTVL.

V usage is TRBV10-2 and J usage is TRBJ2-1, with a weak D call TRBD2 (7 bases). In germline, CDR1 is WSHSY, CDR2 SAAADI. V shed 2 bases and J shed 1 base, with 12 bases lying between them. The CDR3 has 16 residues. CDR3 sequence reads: CASSERGGSSYNEQFF. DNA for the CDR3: TGCGCCAGCAGTGAGAGGGGGGGGTCTTCCTACAATGAGCAGTTCTTC.

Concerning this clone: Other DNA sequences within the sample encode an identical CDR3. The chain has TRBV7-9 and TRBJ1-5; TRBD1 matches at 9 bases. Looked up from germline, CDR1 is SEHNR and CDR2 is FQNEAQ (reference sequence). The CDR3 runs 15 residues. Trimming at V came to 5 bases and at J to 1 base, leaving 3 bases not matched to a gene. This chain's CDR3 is CASSPGQGSNQPQHF. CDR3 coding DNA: TGTGCCAGCAGCCCGGGACAGGGCAGCAATCAGCCCCAGCATTTT.

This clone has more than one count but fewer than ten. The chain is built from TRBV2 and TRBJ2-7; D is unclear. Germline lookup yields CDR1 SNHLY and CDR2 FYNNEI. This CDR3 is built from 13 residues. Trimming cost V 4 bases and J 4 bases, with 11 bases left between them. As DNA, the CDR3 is TGTGCCAGCAGTGCCACCGCCCGATACGAGCAGTACTTC. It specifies CASSATARYEQYF.

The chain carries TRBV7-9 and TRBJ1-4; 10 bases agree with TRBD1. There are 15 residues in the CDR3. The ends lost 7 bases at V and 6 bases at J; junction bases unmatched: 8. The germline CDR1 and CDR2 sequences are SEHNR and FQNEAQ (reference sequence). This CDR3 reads CASTRQGAGDEKLFF. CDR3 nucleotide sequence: TGTGCCAGCACCAGACAGGGGGCAGGGGATGAAAAACTGTTTTTT.

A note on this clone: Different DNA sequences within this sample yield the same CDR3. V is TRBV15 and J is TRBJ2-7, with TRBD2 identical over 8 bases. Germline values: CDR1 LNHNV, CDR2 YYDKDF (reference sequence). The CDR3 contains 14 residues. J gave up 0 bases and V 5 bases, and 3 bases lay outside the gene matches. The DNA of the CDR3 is TGTGCCACCAGCCGGGGGGGAGACTCCTACGAGCAGTACTTC. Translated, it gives CATSRGGDSYEQYF.

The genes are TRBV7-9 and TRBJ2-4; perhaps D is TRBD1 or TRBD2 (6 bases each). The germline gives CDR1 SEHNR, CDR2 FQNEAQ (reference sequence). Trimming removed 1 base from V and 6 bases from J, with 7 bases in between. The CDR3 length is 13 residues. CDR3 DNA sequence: TGTGCCAGCAGCTTAGGGGGGGCAAACATTCAGTACTTC. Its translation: CASSLGGANIQYF.

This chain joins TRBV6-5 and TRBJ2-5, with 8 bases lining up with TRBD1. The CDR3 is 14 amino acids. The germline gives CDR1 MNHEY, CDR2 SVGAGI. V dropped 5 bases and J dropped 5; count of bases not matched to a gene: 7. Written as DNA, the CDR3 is TGTGCCAGCAGTGGACAGGGCCTGGGGGAGACCCAGTACTTC. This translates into CASSGQGLGETQYF.

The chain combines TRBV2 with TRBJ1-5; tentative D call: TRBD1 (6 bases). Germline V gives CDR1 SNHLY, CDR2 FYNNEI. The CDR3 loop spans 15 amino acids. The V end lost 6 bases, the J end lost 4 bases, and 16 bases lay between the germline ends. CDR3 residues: CASSGTGGFNQPQHF. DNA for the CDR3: TGTGCCAGCAGCGGTACTGGGGGCTTTAATCAGCCCCAGCATTTT.

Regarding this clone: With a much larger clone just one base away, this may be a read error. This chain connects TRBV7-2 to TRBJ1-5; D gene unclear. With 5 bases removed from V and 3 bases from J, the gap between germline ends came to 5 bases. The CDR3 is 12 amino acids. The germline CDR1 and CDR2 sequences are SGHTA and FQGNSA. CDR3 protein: CASSTNNQPQHF. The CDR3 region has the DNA TGTGCCAGCAGCACAAACAATCAGCCCCAGCATTTT.

CDR3 loop: CASKNRPESNQPQHF. The CDR3 region has the DNA TGTGCCAGCAAGAACCGACCGGAGAGCAATCAGCCCCAGCATTTT. V is TRBV6-6 and J is TRBJ1-5; D uncertain. Germline V lookup: CDR1 MNHNY, CDR2 SVGAGI (reference sequence). V lost 7 bases, J lost 1 base, and 14 bases lay in between. The CDR3 runs 15 residues.

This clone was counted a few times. The DNA of the CDR3 is TGTGCCAGCAGTCCCCTGGACAGAGATAATTCACCCCTCCACTTT. This codes for CASSPLDRDNSPLHF. This chain links TRBV27 with TRBJ1-6; possibly TRBD1 for D (6 bases). Germline V lookup: CDR1 MNHEY, CDR2 SMNVEV (reference sequence). The CDR3 has 15 residues. V was clipped by 5 bases and J by 5 bases, with 13 bases between them.

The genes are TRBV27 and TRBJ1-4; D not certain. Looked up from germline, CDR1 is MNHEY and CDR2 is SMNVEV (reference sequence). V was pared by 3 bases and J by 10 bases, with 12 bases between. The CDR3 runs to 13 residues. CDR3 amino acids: CASSFRGDVKLFF. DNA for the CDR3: TGTGCCAGCAGTTTTCGGGGAGATGTAAAACTGTTTTTT.

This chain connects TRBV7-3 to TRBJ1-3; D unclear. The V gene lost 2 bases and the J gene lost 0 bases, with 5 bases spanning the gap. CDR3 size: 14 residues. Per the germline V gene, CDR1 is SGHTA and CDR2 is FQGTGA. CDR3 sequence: CASSLRGSGNTIYF. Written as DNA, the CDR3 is TGTGCCAGCAGCTTACGGGGCTCTGGAAACACCATATATTTT.

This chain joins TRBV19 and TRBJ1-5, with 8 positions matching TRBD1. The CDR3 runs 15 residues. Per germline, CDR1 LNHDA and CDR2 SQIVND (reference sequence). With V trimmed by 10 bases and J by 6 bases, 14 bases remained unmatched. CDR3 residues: CATISKTGESQPQHF. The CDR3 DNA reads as TGTGCCACAATATCAAAGACAGGGGAGAGTCAGCCCCAGCATTTT.

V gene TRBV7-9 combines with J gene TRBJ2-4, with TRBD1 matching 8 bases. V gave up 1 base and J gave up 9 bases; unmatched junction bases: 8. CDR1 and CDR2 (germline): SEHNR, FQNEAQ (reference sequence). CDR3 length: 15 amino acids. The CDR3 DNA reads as TGTGCCAGCAGCTTAGAGGCTTCAGGGGGCGTCATTCAGTACTTC. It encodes CASSLEASGGVIQYF.

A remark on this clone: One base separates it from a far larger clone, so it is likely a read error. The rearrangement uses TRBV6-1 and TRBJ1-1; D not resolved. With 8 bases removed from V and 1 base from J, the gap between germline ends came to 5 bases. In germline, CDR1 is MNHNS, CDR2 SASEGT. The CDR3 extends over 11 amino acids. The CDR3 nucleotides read TGTGCCAGCGGGGAGAACACTGAAGCTTTCTTT. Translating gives CASGENTEAFF.

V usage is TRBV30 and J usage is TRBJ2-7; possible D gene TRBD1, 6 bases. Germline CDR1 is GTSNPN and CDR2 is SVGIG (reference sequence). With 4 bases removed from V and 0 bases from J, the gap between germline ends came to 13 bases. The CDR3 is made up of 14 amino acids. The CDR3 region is CAWTRDTYSYEQYF. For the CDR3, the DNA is TGTGCCTGGACCCGGGACACCTACTCCTACGAGCAGTACTTC.

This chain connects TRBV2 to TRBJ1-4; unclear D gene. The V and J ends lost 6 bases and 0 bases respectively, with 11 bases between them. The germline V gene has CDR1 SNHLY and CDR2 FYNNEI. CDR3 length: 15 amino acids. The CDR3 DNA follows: TGTGCCAGCAGGCTTGGCGGGGCAACTAATGAAAAACTGTTTTTT. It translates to CASRLGGATNEKLFF.

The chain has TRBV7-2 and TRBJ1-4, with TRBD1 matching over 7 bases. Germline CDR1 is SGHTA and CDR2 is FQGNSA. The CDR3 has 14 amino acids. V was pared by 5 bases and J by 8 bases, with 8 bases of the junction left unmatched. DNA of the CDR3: TGTGCCAGCAGCCTAGACGGGACAGACGAAAAACTGTTTTTT. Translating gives CASSLDGTDEKLFF.

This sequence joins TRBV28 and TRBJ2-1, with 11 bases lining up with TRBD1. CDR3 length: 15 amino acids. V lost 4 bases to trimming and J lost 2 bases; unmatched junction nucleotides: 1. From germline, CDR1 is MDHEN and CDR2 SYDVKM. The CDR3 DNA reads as TGTGCCAGCAGTTGGGGACAGGGGGCCTACAATGAGCAGTTCTTC. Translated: CASSWGQGAYNEQFF.

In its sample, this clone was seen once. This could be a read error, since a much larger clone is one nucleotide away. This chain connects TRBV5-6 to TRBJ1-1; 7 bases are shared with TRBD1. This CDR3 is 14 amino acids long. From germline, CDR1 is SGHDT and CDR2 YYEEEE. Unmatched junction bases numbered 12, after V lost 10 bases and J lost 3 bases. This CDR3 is CAGTRGRGYTEAFF. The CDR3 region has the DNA TGTGCCGGCACAAGGGGCAGGGGGTACACTGAAGCTTTCTTT.

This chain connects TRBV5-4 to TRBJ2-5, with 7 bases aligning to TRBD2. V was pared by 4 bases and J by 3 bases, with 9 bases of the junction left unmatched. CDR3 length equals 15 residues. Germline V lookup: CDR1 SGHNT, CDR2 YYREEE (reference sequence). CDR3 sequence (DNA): TGTGCCAGCAGCGGTTCGGGGGGACCCGAAGAGACCCAGTACTTC. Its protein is CASSGSGGPEETQYF.

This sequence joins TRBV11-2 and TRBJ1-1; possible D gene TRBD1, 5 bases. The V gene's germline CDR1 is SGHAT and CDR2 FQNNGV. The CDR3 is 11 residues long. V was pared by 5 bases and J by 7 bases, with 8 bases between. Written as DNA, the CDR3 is TGTGCCAGCAGCCAGGGAGGTGAAGCTTTCTTT. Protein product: CASSQGGEAFF.

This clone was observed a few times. CDR3 nucleotides: TGCGCCAGCAGCCCCCACGGACAGAATCAGCCCCAGCATTTT. This codes for CASSPHGQNQPQHF. The V gene is TRBV5-1, the J gene TRBJ1-5; D perhaps matches TRBD1 (6 bases). Trimming took 4 bases from V and 4 from J, leaving 12 bases between them. This CDR3 spans 14 amino acids. Germline values: CDR1 SGHRS, CDR2 YFSETQ.

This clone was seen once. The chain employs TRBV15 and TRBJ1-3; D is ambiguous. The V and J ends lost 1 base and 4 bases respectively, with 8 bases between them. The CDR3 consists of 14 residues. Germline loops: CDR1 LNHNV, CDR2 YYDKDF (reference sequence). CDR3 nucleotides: TGTGCCACCAGCAGAGGGGATTCCGGAAACACCATATATTTT. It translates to CATSRGDSGNTIYF.

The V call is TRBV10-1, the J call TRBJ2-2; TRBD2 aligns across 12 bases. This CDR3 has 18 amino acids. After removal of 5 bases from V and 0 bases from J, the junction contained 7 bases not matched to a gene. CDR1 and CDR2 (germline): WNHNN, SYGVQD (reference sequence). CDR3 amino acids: CASSRRTSGDANTGELFF. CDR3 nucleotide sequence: TGCGCCAGCAGTAGGCGGACTAGCGGGGATGCGAACACCGGGGAGCTGTTTTTT.